This T cell receptor beta chain was captured in a study of CD4+ T cells in melanoma. The protocol was immunoSEQ multiplex PCR, while the TCRdb copy is restricted to in-frame clones and leaves out a portion. Of roughly 120,000 clones in the sample, 92% were seen once. The V gene's germline CDR1 is SNHLY and CDR2 FYNNEI. Germline trimming cut 6 bases from V and 3 bases from J; bases unmatched to any gene: 8. This CDR3 comprises 15 residues. The chain is built from TRBV2 and TRBJ2-7; 10 bases are shared with TRBD2. The sequenced material came from peripheral blood. The receptor comes from a human donor with melanoma. The CDR3 reads CASRPGLADNYEQYF. The CDR3 DNA follows: TGTGCCAGCAGACCTGGACTAGCGGATAACTACGAGCAGTACTTC.